Shown below are 5 T cell receptor beta chains from a single sample sequenced in a study of Ad26.COV2.S vaccination and SARS-CoV-2 variants. Sequenced by immunoSEQ multiplex PCR; TCRdb stores in-frame clones only, minus some. The sample includes about 350,000 clones, about nine tenths of them seen just once. Treatment noted: roughly 20 received Ad26.COV2.S at low or high dose, single or two shots; 5 received placebo; per-sample allocation not given. Sampling was performed 63 days after the first vaccine or placebo injection. Sequenced here: peripheral blood, sampled in a trial of Ad26.COV2.S vaccine versus placebo. The receptor source for this set is a person aged 18 to 65 who received the Ad26.COV2.S COVID-19 vaccine or a placebo.

V and J are TRBV3-1 (or the pseudogene TRBV3-2) and TRBJ2-3; no clear D. The CDR3 covers 13 residues. With 2 bases removed from V and 6 bases from J, the gap between germline ends came to 9 bases. CDR1 and CDR2 from the germline V gene are LGHDT and YNNKEL (reference sequence). CDR3 residues: CASSQTEADTQYF. DNA of the CDR3: TGTGCCAGCAGCCAAACCGAAGCGGATACGCAGTATTTT.

The gene calls are TRBV19 and TRBJ1-6, with D perhaps matching TRBD1 (6 bases). CDR1 and CDR2 from the germline V gene are LNHDA and SQIVND (reference sequence). V lost 1 base and J 7 bases, leaving 11 bases between the germline ends. The length of the CDR3 is 15 residues. CDR3 sequence: CASSIGPGQNSPLHF. CDR3 DNA: TGTGCCAGTAGTATAGGCCCCGGACAGAATTCACCCCTCCACTTT. Complete variable domain (other parts from reference TRBV19 and TRBJ1-6): DGGITQSPKYLFRKEGQNVTLSCEQNLNHDAMYWYRQDPGQGLRLIYYSQIVNDFQKGDIAEGYSVSREKKESFPLTVTSAQKNPTAFYLCASSIGPGQNSPLHFGNGTRLTVT.

This clone occurred once. This chain links TRBV30 with TRBJ2-5; D is uncertain. The CDR3 covers 12 residues. CDR1 and CDR2 (germline): GTSNPN, SVGIG (reference sequence). Trimming cost V 3 bases and J 5 bases, with 10 bases left between them. In nucleotides, the CDR3 is TGTGCCTGGAGGACACTCGGGGAGACCCAGTACTTC. Its translation: CAWRTLGETQYF.

The rearrangement joins TRBV9 to TRBJ1-1; the D is unclear. The germline V and J ends were trimmed by 0 bases and 0 bases, with 12 bases remaining between them. From germline, CDR1 is SGDLS and CDR2 YYNGEE. The CDR3 covers 16 residues. In DNA form, the CDR3 reads TGTGCCAGCAGCGTAGAGACACCGCCTCTGAACACTGAAGCTTTCTTT. Translated: CASSVETPPLNTEAFF.

The V and J genes are TRBV29-1 and TRBJ2-3; D assignment may be TRBD1 or TRBD2 (5 bases each). The germline V gene has CDR1 SQVTM and CDR2 ANQGSEA. The CDR3 has 14 residues. The V end was cut by 6 bases, the J end by 2 bases, with 15 bases between. DNA of the CDR3: TGCAGCGTCGCCGGGACGGGTCACACAGATACGCAGTATTTT. It yields the protein CSVAGTGHTDTQYF.